The rows below give T cell receptor beta chains drawn from one sample of a study of blood T cells in healthy people across ages. TCRdb ran MiXCR on the 5' RACE reads and lists one entry per CDR3 protein. Here the sample spans about 730,000 distinct CDR3 sequences, roughly 43% being singletons. Sequencing was done on a sample of blood. The origin of the receptors is a woman in her fifties or sixties in good health. Both conserved end residues are part of each CDR3. The D gene is left open where the match is weak. Not every row has a clone size; where given, it reads once, few, many or a size class.

clone_size	cdr3_length	d_call	v_call	j_call	cdr3_nt	cdr3_aa
once	16	TRBD2	TRBV15	TRBJ2-5	TGTGCCACCGGGAGATATTCTAGCGGGATTCGGGAGACCCAGTACTTC	CATGRYSSGIRETQYF
-	12	TRBD1	TRBV20-1	TRBJ2-7	TGCAGTGCGGGACAGGGGGGGTCCGAGCAGTACTTC	CSAGQGGSEQYF
-	16	-	TRBV21-1	TRBJ2-5	TGTGCCAGCAGCAAAAGGTGGAGTAGCGGACAAGAGACCCAGTACTTC	CASSKRWSSGQETQYF
-	15	-	TRBV7-3	TRBJ2-7	TGTGCCAGCAGCTGGGGACACGGAGGGGGCTACGAGCAGTACTTC	CASSWGHGGGYEQYF
-	17	TRBD1	TRBV12-3/TRBV12-4	TRBJ2-7	TGTGCCAGCAGTGGACGCTTTTTTGGGACAGTTGAAAATGAGCAGTACTTC	CASSGRFFGTVENEQYF
-	17	-	TRBV13	TRBJ2-3	TGTGCCAGCAGCTTACCCCGGGGGCTAACTGGCACAGATACGCAGTATTTT	CASSLPRGLTGTDTQYF
-	14	-	TRBV6-1	TRBJ1-5	TGTGCCAGCAGTGAAGCGGACGGTAATCAGCCCCAGCATTTT	CASSEADGNQPQHF
-	14	-	TRBV18	TRBJ2-5	TGTGCCAGCTCCCCGCCGGGGAGAGGAGAGACCCAGTACTTC	CASSPPGRGETQYF
few	14	-	TRBV5-1	TRBJ2-7	TGCGCCAGCAGCTTCGGGGCTACCACCTACGAGCAGTACTTC	CASSFGATTYEQYF
once	17	TRBD1	TRBV6-2/TRBV6-3	TRBJ1-5	TGTGCCAGCAAACCGGGACAGGGGGGAACCTTTAATCAGCCCCAGCATTTT	CASKPGQGGTFNQPQHF
few	14	TRBD2	TRBV6-5	TRBJ2-7	TGTGCCAGCAGTATCGGGACTAGCGACTACGAGCAGTACTTC	CASSIGTSDYEQYF
few	11	-	TRBV2	TRBJ2-5	TGTGCCAGCAATCCCAGCGAGACCCAGTACTTC	CASNPSETQYF
-	14	TRBD1	TRBV9	TRBJ1-2	TGTGCCAGCAGCTACGGGACAGTTAACGGCGGCTACACCTTC	CASSYGTVNGGYTF
many	12	-	TRBV29-1	TRBJ2-7	TGCAGCGTTGGCGAGGGGGGCTACGAGCAGTACTTC	CSVGEGGYEQYF
many	17	TRBD2	TRBV20-1	TRBJ2-3	TGCAGTGCTAGACGAGGGACTAGCGGGAGAGACACAGATACGCAGTATTTT	CSARRGTSGRDTDTQYF
few	19	TRBD2	TRBV5-1	TRBJ2-1	TGCGCCAGCAGCTTTAGCGGGAGGGCCGCAGTAAGCTCCTACAATGAGCAGTTCTTC	CASSFSGRAAVSSYNEQFF
-	18	TRBD2	TRBV7-8	TRBJ2-3	TGTGCCAGCAGCTTTAGGGTTAGCGGGGGCCCTAGCACAGATACGCAGTATTTT	CASSFRVSGGPSTDTQYF
few	15	TRBD1	TRBV11-2	TRBJ2-3	TGTGCCAGCAGCTTAGGTGGGACAGCCACAGATACGCAGTATTTT	CASSLGGTATDTQYF
-	16	TRBD2	TRBV5-1	TRBJ2-7	TGCGCCAGCAGCTTGCGTCTAGCGGGAGTCTCCTACGAGCAGTACTTC	CASSLRLAGVSYEQYF
few	14	TRBD1	TRBV9	TRBJ1-2	TGTGCCAGCAGCCCATATTGGACAGGCTATGGCTACACCTTC	CASSPYWTGYGYTF
-	13	-	TRBV6-2/TRBV6-3	TRBJ2-5	TGTGCCAGCACAGCTCCTTGGGCCAATGAGCAGTACTTC	CASTAPWANEQYF
-	14	TRBD2	TRBV20-1	TRBJ2-3	TGCAGTGCTTTTAGCGGGGGGGGCACAGATACGCAGTATTTT	CSAFSGGGTDTQYF
few	16	-	TRBV13	TRBJ2-4	TGTGCCAGCAGCCCTGGCTTAGGGGGGGGCAAAAACATTCAGTACTTC	CASSPGLGGGKNIQYF
-	14	-	TRBV9	TRBJ2-5	TGTGCCAGCAGCGCAACAGGGACTTCGGAGACCCAGTACTTC	CASSATGTSETQYF
few	15	TRBD2	TRBV4-2	TRBJ2-7	TGTGCCAGCAGCCAAGACCCAGCGGGAGCTTCCGAGCAGTACTTC	CASSQDPAGASEQYF
-	16	-	TRBV12-3/TRBV12-4	TRBJ1-6	TGTGCCGGCACCTTAAGGGTGTCAGAGGGTAATTCACCCCCCCACTTT	CAGTLRVSEGNSPPHF
-	16	TRBD1	TRBV6-1	TRBJ2-2	TGTGCCAGCGGTGGGACAGGGGCGCAGGGCACCGGGGAGCTGTTTTTT	CASGGTGAQGTGELFF
few	14	TRBD1	TRBV20-1	TRBJ1-5	TGCAGTGCTGCCGGGACAGGGGGTGCTCAGCCCCAGCATTTT	CSAAGTGGAQPQHF
-	14	TRBD1	TRBV6-1	TRBJ2-7	TGTGCCAGCGGAGACAGGGATAGCTCCTACGAGCAGTACTTC	CASGDRDSSYEQYF
many	13	TRBD1	TRBV7-2	TRBJ2-7	TGTGCCAGCAGCTGGGGACAGGACGACGAGCAGTACTTC	CASSWGQDDEQYF
few	15	TRBD2	TRBV4-1	TRBJ2-7	TGCGCCAGCAGCCACGGCGGGGGGAACTCCTACGAGCAGTACTTC	CASSHGGGNSYEQYF
few	12	-	TRBV3-1	TRBJ2-7	TGTGCCAGCAGCCAAGACAACTACGAGCAGTACTTC	CASSQDNYEQYF
-	14	-	TRBV20-1	TRBJ1-4	TGCAGTGCTAGAGAAGGAGGAGGGGCTGAAAAACTGTTTTTT	CSAREGGGAEKLFF
many	12	-	TRBV10-3	TRBJ2-7	TGTGCCATCAGCACGGACAGACGCGAGCAGTACTTC	CAISTDRREQYF
-	14	-	TRBV20-1	TRBJ1-1	TGCAGTGCTAGCTCACTAAGCGGAAACACTGAAGCTTTCTTT	CSASSLSGNTEAFF
-	15	TRBD1	TRBV6-1	TRBJ1-2	TGTGCCAGCAGTGAAACGGGACAGGATGTCTATGGCTACACCTTC	CASSETGQDVYGYTF
-	14	-	TRBV7-9	TRBJ2-1	TGTGCCAGCATGTCAGCCCCAGGCGAGAATGAGCAGTTCTTC	CASMSAPGENEQFF
-	16	TRBD1	TRBV5-1	TRBJ2-7	TGCGCCAGCAGCTTGGCTTCCGGGACAGGGTTCTACGAGCAGTACTTC	CASSLASGTGFYEQYF
few	16	TRBD1	TRBV5-1	TRBJ2-1	TGCGCCAGCAGCCCACGCATTCGGACAGGGATCGATGAGCAGTTCTTC	CASSPRIRTGIDEQFF
few	16	-	TRBV7-2	TRBJ1-2	TGTGCCAGCAGCCCCACAACCGGGACCTCTAACGATGGCTACACCTTC	CASSPTTGTSNDGYTF
-	14	TRBD1	TRBV6-5	TRBJ1-5	TGTGCCAGCGCAGGGGGGCAGAGAAATCAGCCCCAGCATTTT	CASAGGQRNQPQHF
-	17	-	TRBV4-2	TRBJ2-5	TGTGCCAGCACCCAAAGAGGCCGGGACGCGGCCTACAATGAGCAGTACTTC	CASTQRGRDAAYNEQYF
-	15	TRBD2	TRBV5-1	TRBJ2-5	TGCGCCAGCAGCTTGGCCGGGGGGTATGAGGAGACCCAGTACTTC	CASSLAGGYEETQYF
many	14	TRBD2	TRBV7-2	TRBJ2-7	TGTGCCAGCAGCTCTAGCGGGGGCTCCTACGAGCAGTACTTC	CASSSSGGSYEQYF
-	14	TRBD2	TRBV9	TRBJ2-7	TGTGCCAGCAGCCTAGCGGGAGTTTCGGACGAGCAGTACTTC	CASSLAGVSDEQYF
-	11	-	TRBV12-3/TRBV12-4	TRBJ2-3	TGTGCCAGCAGTTTTTCAGATGTGCAGTATTTT	CASSFSDVQYF
few	13	TRBD1	TRBV20-1	TRBJ2-7	TGCAGTGCTCTACAGGGGGCGCAGTGCGAGCAGTACTTC	CSALQGAQCEQYF
once	15	-	TRBV9	TRBJ1-1	TGTGCCAGCAGCGCAGGGTCCGGGTGGAACACTGAAGCTTTCTTT	CASSAGSGWNTEAFF
-	14	TRBD1	TRBV6-2/TRBV6-3	TRBJ1-1	TGTGCCAGCAGTTACGGGACAGGGATCGCTGAAGCTTTCTTT	CASSYGTGIAEAFF
-	13	-	TRBV24-1	TRBJ2-7	TGTGCCACCAGTGTGGATTTAGGCTACGAGCAGTACTTC	CATSVDLGYEQYF
once	16	-	TRBV27	TRBJ2-3	TGTGCCAGCAGTTTATACGAGGGGGGAGGCACAGATACGCAGTATTTT	CASSLYEGGGTDTQYF
-	13	-	TRBV6-1	TRBJ2-3	TGTGCCACCCGAGGAGGGGGGACAGATACGCAGTATTTT	CATRGGGTDTQYF
once	14	-	TRBV4-1	TRBJ2-7	TGCGCCAGCAGCATGGACAGAACCTCCTACGAGCAGTACTTC	CASSMDRTSYEQYF
few	12	-	TRBV29-1	TRBJ1-2	TGCAGCGTTGATTGGAACAACTATGGCTACACCTTC	CSVDWNNYGYTF
-	14	TRBD1	TRBV5-1	TRBJ2-5	TGCGCCAGTACCAGGACAGGTGAACCACGGACCCAGTACTTC	CASTRTGEPRTQYF